This is a list of T cell receptor beta chains from one sample in a study of blood T cell repertoires in COVID-19. Assay: immunoSEQ multiplex PCR; the TCRdb copy retains only in-frame clones and omits some. The sample lists over 200,000 clones, about 91% seen once, with roughly 2.7% in the top ten. The sequencing input was peripheral blood. Receptors were obtained from a person between 18 and 30 years old with COVID-19, enrolled during active disease. CDR3s include the opening cysteine and the closing phenylalanine or tryptophan. D genes are given only for firm matches. Clone size appears in some rows only: once, few, many, or a class for an expanded clone.

j_gene: TRBJ1-1
d_gene: TRBD1
v_gene: TRBV3-1/TRBV3-2
abundance: .
CDR3aa: CASSAQGESNAFF
CDR3nt: TGTGCCAGCAGCGCACAGGGGGAGTCGAACGCTTTCTTT

j_gene: TRBJ1-3
d_gene: TRBD1
v_gene: TRBV11-2
abundance: .
CDR3aa: CASSKDRGLGNTIYF
CDR3nt: TGTGCCAGCAGCAAAGACAGGGGGCTTGGAAACACCATATATTTT

j_gene: TRBJ2-1
d_gene: .
v_gene: TRBV12-3/TRBV12-4
abundance: once
CDR3aa: CASSLGGVSEFF
CDR3nt: TGTGCCAGCAGTTTAGGGGGGGTTAGCGAGTTCTTC

j_gene: TRBJ1-5
d_gene: .
v_gene: TRBV15
abundance: .
CDR3aa: CATSRGGQPQHF
CDR3nt: TGTGCCACCAGCAGAGGCGGGCAGCCCCAGCATTTT

j_gene: TRBJ2-3
d_gene: .
v_gene: TRBV7-9
abundance: once
CDR3aa: CASRAPSTDTQYF
CDR3nt: TGTGCCAGCAGGGCCCCTAGCACAGATACGCAGTATTTT

j_gene: TRBJ2-1
d_gene: TRBD1
v_gene: TRBV18
abundance: .
CDR3aa: CASSPGAGGYNEQFF
CDR3nt: TGTGCCAGCTCACCGGGCGCAGGGGGTTACAATGAGCAGTTCTTC

j_gene: TRBJ2-7
d_gene: .
v_gene: TRBV19
abundance: .
CDR3aa: CASSEGKPYEQYF
CDR3nt: TGTGCCAGTAGTGAGGGAAAACCCTACGAGCAGTACTTC

j_gene: TRBJ2-2
d_gene: .
v_gene: TRBV10-3
abundance: .
CDR3aa: CAISEVLQGGTGELFF
CDR3nt: TGTGCCATCAGTGAAGTCCTCCAGGGGGGCACCGGGGAGCTGTTTTTT

j_gene: TRBJ1-4
d_gene: .
v_gene: TRBV5-1
abundance: .
CDR3aa: CASSFNQEEKLFF
CDR3nt: TGCGCCAGCAGCTTCAACCAAGAGGAAAAACTGTTTTTT

j_gene: TRBJ1-6
d_gene: .
v_gene: TRBV4-1
abundance: .
CDR3aa: CASSQDQVLSPLHF
CDR3nt: TGCGCCAGCAGCCAAGATCAGGTCCTTTCACCCCTCCACTTT

j_gene: TRBJ2-4
d_gene: .
v_gene: TRBV15
abundance: .
CDR3aa: CATSAKNGIQYF
CDR3nt: TGTGCCACCAGCGCCAAAAACGGGATTCAGTACTTC

j_gene: TRBJ2-7
d_gene: .
v_gene: TRBV11-2
abundance: .
CDR3aa: CASSFEPQGGEQYF
CDR3nt: TGTGCCAGCAGCTTCGAACCCCAGGGAGGCGAGCAGTACTTC

j_gene: TRBJ2-7
d_gene: TRBD2
v_gene: TRBV3-1/TRBV3-2
abundance: .
CDR3aa: CASSPGLAGMGEQYF
CDR3nt: TGTGCCAGCAGCCCGGGACTAGCGGGAATGGGCGAGCAGTACTTC

j_gene: TRBJ2-7
d_gene: TRBD2
v_gene: TRBV18
abundance: once
CDR3aa: CASSPFAGGTYEQYF
CDR3nt: TGTGCCAGCTCACCGTTTGCGGGAGGGACCTACGAGCAGTACTTC

j_gene: TRBJ1-2
d_gene: .
v_gene: TRBV24-1
abundance: .
CDR3aa: CATSSGRYSSNYGYTF
CDR3nt: TGTGCCACCAGTAGCGGACGGTACTCATCTAACTATGGCTACACCTTC

j_gene: TRBJ1-2
d_gene: TRBD1
v_gene: TRBV7-9
abundance: .
CDR3aa: CASSLAAQGPGGYTF
CDR3nt: TGTGCCAGCAGCTTAGCGGCACAGGGGCCGGGTGGCTACACCTTC

j_gene: TRBJ1-5
d_gene: .
v_gene: TRBV15
abundance: .
CDR3aa: CATSRDGQINQPQHF
CDR3nt: TGTGCCACCAGCAGAGACGGACAGATCAATCAGCCCCAGCATTTT

j_gene: TRBJ2-2
d_gene: TRBD2
v_gene: TRBV5-6
abundance: .
CDR3aa: CASSLAGELAGSNTGELFF
CDR3nt: TGTGCCAGCAGCTTGGCCGGAGAGTTAGCGGGTTCGAACACCGGGGAGCTGTTTTTT

j_gene: TRBJ2-1
d_gene: TRBD2
v_gene: TRBV7-2
abundance: .
CDR3aa: CASSLRGNLAGVGEQFF
CDR3nt: TGTGCCAGCAGCTTGCGTGGGAACCTAGCGGGAGTGGGTGAGCAGTTCTTC

j_gene: TRBJ2-2
d_gene: TRBD2
v_gene: TRBV6-5
abundance: .
CDR3aa: CASRDSSGYTGELFF
CDR3nt: TGTGCCAGCCGAGACTCTAGCGGGTACACCGGGGAGCTGTTTTTT

j_gene: TRBJ2-7
d_gene: .
v_gene: TRBV5-1
abundance: .
CDR3aa: CASSFQLEGEQYF
CDR3nt: TGCGCCAGCAGCTTCCAACTAGAAGGCGAGCAGTACTTC

j_gene: TRBJ2-3
d_gene: TRBD2
v_gene: TRBV30
abundance: .
CDR3aa: CAWISSGGGDTQYF
CDR3nt: TGTGCCTGGATATCTAGCGGGGGGGGAGATACGCAGTATTTT

j_gene: TRBJ1-1
d_gene: .
v_gene: TRBV7-8
abundance: .
CDR3aa: CASRDTRMNTEAFF
CDR3nt: TGTGCCAGCAGGGACACCAGAATGAACACTGAAGCTTTCTTT

j_gene: TRBJ2-1
d_gene: TRBD2
v_gene: TRBV15
abundance: .
CDR3aa: CATSRDTMRGNSEQFF
CDR3nt: TGTGCCACCAGCAGAGATACGATGCGGGGGAACTCTGAGCAGTTCTTC